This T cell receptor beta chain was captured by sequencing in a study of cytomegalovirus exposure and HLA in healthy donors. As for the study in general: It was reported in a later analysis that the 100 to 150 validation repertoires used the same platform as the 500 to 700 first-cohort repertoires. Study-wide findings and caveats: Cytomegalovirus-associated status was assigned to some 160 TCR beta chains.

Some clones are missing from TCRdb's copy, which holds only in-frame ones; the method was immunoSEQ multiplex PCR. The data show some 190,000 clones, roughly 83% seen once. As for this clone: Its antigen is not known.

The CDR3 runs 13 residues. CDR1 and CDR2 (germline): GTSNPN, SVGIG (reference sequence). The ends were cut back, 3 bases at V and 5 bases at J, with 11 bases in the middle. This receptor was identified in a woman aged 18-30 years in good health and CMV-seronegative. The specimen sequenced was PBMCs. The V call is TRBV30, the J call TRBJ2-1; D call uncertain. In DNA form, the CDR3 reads TGTGCCTGGAGCATCTCCCTAAACAATGAGCAGTTCTTC. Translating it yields CAWSISLNNEQFF.